The 15 T cell receptor beta chains below were found in one sample sequenced in a study of siplizumab effects on memory and regulatory T cells. Sequencing was performed with immunoSEQ multiplex PCR; in TCRdb, only in-frame clones are kept and a portion is missing. This sample has some 100,000 clones, with roughly 93% found just once. The material sequenced was CD8+ T cells sorted from blood. Receptor source: a human donor in good health.

This chain links TRBV19 with TRBJ1-1, with unresolved D. Germline V gives CDR1 LNHDA, CDR2 SQIVND (reference sequence). This CDR3 has 13 amino acids. The V and J ends lost 3 bases and 2 bases respectively, with 7 bases between them. CDR3 coding DNA: TGTGCCAGTAGTATCGAAATAAACACTGAAGCTTTCTTT. It yields the protein CASSIEINTEAFF. Supplemented by reference TRBV19 and TRBJ1-1, the full variable domain reads DGGITQSPKYLFRKEGQNVTLSCEQNLNHDAMYWYRQDPGQGLRLIYYSQIVNDFQKGDIAEGYSVSREKKESFPLTVTSAQKNPTAFYLCASSIEINTEAFFGQGTRLTVV.

The chain uses TRBV4-1 and TRBJ2-7, with unresolved D. The germline gives CDR1 MGHRA, CDR2 YSYEKL. Trimming cost V 0 bases and J 2 bases, with 11 bases left between them. CDR3 length: 15 residues. The CDR3 sequence is CASSQEDVPTYEQYF. The CDR3 nucleotides are TGCGCCAGCAGCCAAGAAGATGTTCCTACCTACGAGCAGTACTTC.

The chain is built from TRBV9 and TRBJ2-3; 8 nucleotides agree with TRBD2. This CDR3 is 15 amino acids long. Germline V gives CDR1 SGDLS, CDR2 YYNGEE. The ends lost 3 bases at V and 9 bases at J; junction bases unmatched: 12. The CDR3 loop is CASSEKAAGGPTQYF. CDR3 in DNA: TGTGCCAGCAGCGAGAAGGCGGCGGGGGGCCCGACGCAGTATTTT.

V usage is TRBV9 and J usage is TRBJ1-1; D uncertain. There are 13 residues in the CDR3. Germline-derived CDR1 and CDR2 are SGDLS and YYNGEE. Trimming shortened V by 4 bases and J by 0 bases, and 7 bases separated the two germline ends. CDR3: CASSSSLNTEAFF. CDR3 nucleotides: TGTGCCAGCAGCTCTTCATTGAACACTGAAGCTTTCTTT.

The chain links TRBV27 to TRBJ2-2; the D is unclear. CDR1 and CDR2 from the germline V gene are MNHEY and SMNVEV (reference sequence). With 5 bases removed from V and 6 bases from J, the gap between germline ends came to 16 bases. The CDR3 totals 15 residues. CDR3 region: CASSGNVGVPGELFF. CDR3 DNA: TGTGCCAGCAGTGGCAACGTTGGAGTTCCCGGGGAGCTGTTTTTT.

V is TRBV9 and J is TRBJ1-2; 8 bases line up with TRBD1. The germline V gene has CDR1 SGDLS and CDR2 YYNGEE. The CDR3 consists of 17 residues. The V and J ends lost 1 base and 2 bases, in that order; junction bases with no gene match: 10. The CDR3 coding sequence is TGTGCCAGCAGCGTACCTAAATCCGGGACAGGAAACTATGGCTACACCTTC. Its protein product is CASSVPKSGTGNYGYTF.

The gene calls are TRBV11-2 and TRBJ2-5, with 8 bases that match TRBD2. The CDR3 covers 16 residues. Trimming removed 0 bases from V and 5 bases from J; junction bases left unmatched: 8. Germline CDR1 SGHAT, CDR2 FQNNGV. Written as DNA, the CDR3 is TGTGCCAGCAGCTTAGATCTCGCGGGGGGTCGGGAGACCCAGTACTTC. It encodes CASSLDLAGGRETQYF.

This chain uses TRBV6-5 with TRBJ1-1; TRBD1 is a possible D gene (6 bases). V lost 5 bases, J lost 4 bases, and 17 bases lay in between. The CDR3 contains 15 residues. Germline V gene lookup returns CDR1 MNHEY and CDR2 SVGAGI. The chain's CDR3 is CASSARGALATEAFF. CDR3 DNA sequence: TGTGCCAGCAGTGCTCGGGGGGCGCTGGCCACTGAAGCTTTCTTT.

The gene calls are TRBV7-9 and TRBJ2-3, with a weak D call TRBD1 (5 bases). The CDR3 runs 15 residues. Trimming took 5 bases from V and 0 from J, leaving 12 bases between them. Germline CDR1 and CDR2: SEHNR and FQNEAQ (reference sequence). Written as DNA, the CDR3 is TGTGCCAGCAGCCATAGACAGAAGAGCACAGATACGCAGTATTTT. This codes for CASSHRQKSTDTQYF.

A single count supports this clone. This chain uses TRBV7-6 with TRBJ2-5; perhaps D is TRBD1 or TRBD2 (5 bases each). Trimming stripped 2 bases from V and 4 bases from J, with 11 bases between. This CDR3 is 14 amino acids long. Germline loops: CDR1 SGHVS, CDR2 FNYEAQ. The CDR3 DNA reads as TGTGCCAGCAGCTTAAGTATTGGGGGAGAGACCCAGTACTTC. Translated: CASSLSIGGETQYF.

This clone was observed once. The chain links TRBV30 to TRBJ2-7; 11 nucleotides line up with TRBD1. The germline CDR1 and CDR2 sequences are GTSNPN and SVGIG (reference sequence). This CDR3 spans 14 amino acids. V lost 4 bases and J lost 6; bases outside the gene matches: 8. This chain's CDR3 is CAWTSGQGDAEQYF. The CDR3 coding sequence is TGTGCCTGGACGTCGGGACAGGGGGACGCCGAGCAGTACTTC.

This sequence joins TRBV11-2 and TRBJ1-3; 9 bases map to TRBD1. Germline V gene data show CDR1 as SGHAT and CDR2 as FQNNGV. The CDR3 runs 17 residues. The trim removed 0 bases at V and 2 bases at J, leaving 5 bases unmatched. CDR3 in amino acids: CASSLEVWTGAGNTIYF. The CDR3 DNA is TGTGCCAGCAGCTTAGAAGTTTGGACAGGGGCTGGAAACACCATATATTTT.

The chain employs TRBV4-1 and TRBJ2-1, with 9 nucleotides matching TRBD1. Germline trimming cut 4 bases from V and 2 bases from J; bases unmatched to any gene: 3. CDR1 and CDR2 from the germline V gene are MGHRA and YSYEKL. The CDR3 runs to 15 residues. The CDR3 DNA sequence: TGCGCCAGCAGCCCCGACAGGGGGACCTACAATGAGCAGTTCTTC. It is translated as CASSPDRGTYNEQFF.

The V and J genes are TRBV27 and TRBJ2-7, with 9 nucleotides matching TRBD1. CDR3 length: 15 residues. Germline CDR1 MNHEY, CDR2 SMNVEV (reference sequence). V was clipped by 6 bases and J by 1 base; unmatched bases: 7. The CDR3 loop is CASRRGQGGSYEQYF. The CDR3 nucleotides are TGTGCCAGCAGACGGGGACAGGGTGGTTCCTACGAGCAGTACTTC.

This chain joins TRBV7-8 and TRBJ2-7; weak D call: TRBD1 (6 bases). The CDR3 covers 13 residues. The germline V and J ends were trimmed by 1 base and 5 bases, with 9 bases remaining between them. The V gene's germline CDR1 is SGHVS and CDR2 FQNEAQ. The CDR3 DNA sequence: TGTGCCAGCAGCTTAGGGACAGTGGACGAGCAGTACTTC. Encoded protein: CASSLGTVDEQYF. Supplemented by reference TRBV7-8 and TRBJ2-7, the full variable domain reads GAGVSQSPRYKVAKRGQDVALRCDPISGHVSLFWYQQALGQGPEFLTYFQNEAQLDKSGLPSDRFFAERPEGSVSTLKIQRTQQEDSAVYLCASSLGTVDEQYFGPGTRLTVT.